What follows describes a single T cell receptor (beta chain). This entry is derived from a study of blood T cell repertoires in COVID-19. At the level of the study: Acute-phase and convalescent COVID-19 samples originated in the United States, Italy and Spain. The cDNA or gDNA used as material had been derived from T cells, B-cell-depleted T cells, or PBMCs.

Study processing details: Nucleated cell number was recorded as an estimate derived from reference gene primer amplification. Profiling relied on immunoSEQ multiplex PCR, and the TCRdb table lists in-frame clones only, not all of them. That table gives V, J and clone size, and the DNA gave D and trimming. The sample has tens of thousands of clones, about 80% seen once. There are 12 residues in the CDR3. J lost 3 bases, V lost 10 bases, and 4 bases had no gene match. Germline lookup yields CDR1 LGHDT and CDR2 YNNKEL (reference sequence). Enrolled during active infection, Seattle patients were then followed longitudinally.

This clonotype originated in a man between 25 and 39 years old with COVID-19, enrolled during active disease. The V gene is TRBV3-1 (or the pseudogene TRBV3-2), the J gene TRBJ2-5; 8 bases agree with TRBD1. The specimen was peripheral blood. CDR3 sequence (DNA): TGTGCCACCGGGACAGGTAAAGAGACCCAGTACTTC. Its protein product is CATGTGKETQYF.